The present entry profiles one T cell receptor beta chain with its context. The antigen is not known. Compared with germline, one end of the junction differs, possibly owing to a read error. This entry is derived from a study of molecular identifiers for immune sequencing clone quantification. Study-level information: Replicate RNA came from approximately 20,000 or 100,000 naive CD8 cells and was split five ways, and four parts were sequenced. General study findings and limits: Over 99% of effector molecules, yet under 1% of naive-cell molecules, were held by clones above 20 RNA copies.

Sorting selected naive CD8 T cells with a CD8+CD4-CCR7+CD45RA+ phenotype. TCRdb fed the PCR reads into MiXCR, producing one record per CDR3 protein. The sample lists about 510,000 distinct CDR3 sequences; less than 30% were seen once. This clonotype was obtained from a human donor in good health. Some libraries in this study had Jurkat cell RNA spiked in. Sequenced material: naive CD8+ T cells from blood, with Jurkat cell RNA spiked in. Subset specified: FACS-sorted CD8+CD4-CCR7+CD45RA+ naive T cells.

The CDR3 bases are TGTGCCAGCAGCTCTAGCGGGCACTATGGCTACGCCTTC. It specifies CASSSSGHYGYAF. This chain joins TRBV7-9 and TRBJ1-2; D remains unclear. Germline V gene sequence: CDR1 SEHNR, CDR2 FQNEAQ (reference sequence). The CDR3 spans 13 residues.